The 23 T cell receptor beta chains below all came from one sample that was sequenced in a study of PD-1 blockade in classical Hodgkin lymphoma. The data were produced by immunoSEQ multiplex PCR, yet TCRdb's version contains in-frame clones alone and is incomplete. The table shows approximately 100,000 clones, with around 89% occurring only once. There was relapse after autologous stem cell transplantation in every patient, and there was variation in brentuximab vedotin exposure. Material: peripheral blood mononuclear cells (PBMCs), obtained before the second cycle of nivolumab. All receptors come from a human donor with classical Hodgkin lymphoma.

As DNA, the CDR3 is TGTGCCAGTAGTATCAGCGTTTGGCAGCCCCAGCATTTT. Encoded protein: CASSISVWQPQHF. This chain joins TRBV19 and TRBJ1-5; D unresolved. The germline V gene has CDR1 LNHDA and CDR2 SQIVND (reference sequence). The CDR3 contains 13 residues. Trimming removed 3 bases from V and 7 bases from J, with 10 bases in between.

The chain combines TRBV4-2 with TRBJ1-2, with TRBD1 matching 7 bases. The J segment lost 8 bases and the V segment lost 5 bases, leaving 8 bases of the junction unmatched. The CDR3 runs 13 residues. Germline CDR1 LGHNA, CDR2 YNFKEQ. CDR3 loop: CASSFSTGWGYTF. As DNA, the CDR3 is TGTGCCAGCAGCTTCTCGACAGGGTGGGGCTACACCTTC.

This sequence joins TRBV25-1 and TRBJ1-1, with 7 bases aligning to TRBD1. There are 14 residues in the CDR3. J was trimmed by 10 bases and V by 1 base; bases with no gene match: 9. Germline assignment: CDR1 MGHDK and CDR2 SYGVNS. CDR3 protein: CASSESPYRGRAFF. The CDR3 nucleotides read TGTGCCAGCAGTGAATCCCCCTACAGGGGTCGAGCTTTCTTT.

This clone appeared a single time. The rearrangement uses TRBV18 and TRBJ2-2; no definite D call. CDR1 and CDR2 from the germline V gene are KGHSH and LQKENI. The CDR3 totals 14 residues. Trimming took 1 base from V and 2 from J, leaving 5 bases between them. CDR3 DNA: TGTGCCAGCTCACCACAGGGAAACACCGGGGAGCTGTTTTTT. It is translated as CASSPQGNTGELFF.

This clone was counted once. V gene TRBV5-6 combines with J gene TRBJ2-1; D gene unclear. Germline loops: CDR1 SGHDT, CDR2 YYEEEE. This CDR3 region has 15 residues. The V and J ends lost 4 bases and 10 bases respectively, with 21 bases between them. The CDR3 spells CASSHPSSMSGEQFF. The CDR3 region has the DNA TGTGCCAGCAGCCACCCTAGTAGTATGAGTGGGGAGCAGTTCTTC. The variable domain in full, with the rest retrieved from reference TRBV5-6 and TRBJ2-1, is DAGVTQSPTHLIKTRGQQVTLRCSPKSGHDTVSWYQQALGQGPQFIFQYYEEEERQRGNFPDRFSGHQFPNYSSELNVNALLLGDSALYLCASSHPSSMSGEQFFGPGTRLTVL.

The chain is built from TRBV9 and TRBJ1-2; D gene ambiguous. The ends were cut back, 0 bases at V and 8 bases at J, with 8 bases in the middle. The CDR3 sequence is 12 residues long. Looked up from germline, CDR1 is SGDLS and CDR2 is YYNGEE. The CDR3 sequence is CASSVEGRGYTF. In DNA form, the CDR3 reads TGTGCCAGCAGCGTAGAAGGTCGGGGCTACACCTTC. Variable domain in full (rest from reference TRBV9 and TRBJ1-2): DSGVTQTPKHLITATGQRVTLRCSPRSGDLSVYWYQQSLDQGLQFLIQYYNGEERAKGNILERFSAQQFPDLHSELNLSSLELGDSALYFCASSVEGRGYTFGSGTRLTVV.

The chain is built from TRBV11-2 and TRBJ1-4; unclear D gene. CDR1 SGHAT and CDR2 FQNNGV come from the germline V gene. Trimming cost V 5 bases and J 8 bases, with 9 bases left between them. The CDR3 length is 12 residues. The DNA of the CDR3 is TGTGCCAGCAGCGTTATAGGGGAAAAACTGTTTTTT. Translation: CASSVIGEKLFF.

The chain recombines TRBV30 with TRBJ1-2; 9 positions agree with TRBD1. The CDR3 length is 15 residues. Germline V gives CDR1 GTSNPN, CDR2 SVGIG (reference sequence). The junction had 7 bases not matched to a gene; V was cut back by 0 bases and J by 5 bases. CDR3 sequence reads: CAWSVQGAKRYGYTF. The CDR3 nucleotides are TGTGCCTGGAGTGTACAGGGGGCGAAGAGATATGGCTACACCTTC.

The CDR3 spells CASSTIWRTRDTGELFF. CDR3 bases: TGTGCCAGTAGTACCATATGGCGCACAAGGGACACCGGGGAGCTGTTTTTT. The gene calls are TRBV19 and TRBJ2-2, with D unclear. CDR1 is LNHDA, CDR2 SQIVND, per germline (reference sequence). This CDR3 is 17 amino acids long. Trimming removed 4 bases at V and 3 bases at J, with 18 bases between. The complete variable domain, with remaining parts taken from reference TRBV19 and TRBJ2-2, reads DGGITQSPKYLFRKEGQNVTLSCEQNLNHDAMYWYRQDPGQGLRLIYYSQIVNDFQKGDIAEGYSVSREKKESFPLTVTSAQKNPTAFYLCASSTIWRTRDTGELFFGEGSRLTVL.

This chain joins TRBV2 and TRBJ1-1, with 9 bases lining up with TRBD1. CDR3 length equals 15 residues. CDR1 and CDR2 (germline): SNHLY, FYNNEI. The trim removed 5 bases at V and 1 base at J, leaving 5 bases unmatched. The CDR3 protein is CASSSGQGENTEAFF. Written as DNA, the CDR3 is TGTGCCAGCAGTTCGGGACAGGGTGAGAACACTGAAGCTTTCTTT.

In its sample, this clone was seen many times. V gene TRBV5-5 combines with J gene TRBJ2-7; 15 bases align to TRBD2. CDR3 length: 18 amino acids. CDR1 SGHKS and CDR2 YYEKEE come from the germline V gene (reference sequence). Trimming at V came to 3 bases and at J to 5 bases, leaving 12 bases not matched to a gene. The CDR3 nucleotides read TGTGCCAGCAGCTCGGGACTAGCGGGGGGAACCCAAGACCACGAGCAGTACTTC. This gives the protein CASSSGLAGGTQDHEQYF. The full variable domain, completed using reference TRBV5-5 and TRBJ2-7, is DAGVTQSPTHLIKTRGQQVTLRCSPISGHKSVSWYQQVLGQGPQFIFQYYEKEERGRGNFPDRFSARQFPNYSSELNVNALLLGDSALYLCASSSGLAGGTQDHEQYFGPGTRLTVT.

The rearrangement joins TRBV19 to TRBJ1-3; D is ambiguous. CDR3 size: 13 residues. Trimming cost V 7 bases and J 2 bases, with 9 bases left between them. CDR1 is LNHDA, CDR2 SQIVND, per germline (reference sequence). This chain's CDR3 is CASMRTAGNTIYF. The CDR3 nucleotides are TGTGCCAGTATGAGGACGGCTGGAAACACCATATATTTT.

The chain couples TRBV11-2 to TRBJ2-5; 14 bases map to TRBD2. The germline V gene has CDR1 SGHAT and CDR2 FQNNGV. V gave up 4 bases and J gave up 1 base; unmatched junction bases: 8. The length of the CDR3 is 18 residues. CDR3 amino acids: CASSYGLAGGPPQETQYF. The CDR3 DNA is TGTGCCAGCAGCTACGGACTAGCGGGGGGACCTCCCCAAGAGACCCAGTACTTC.

The chain joins TRBV28 to TRBJ2-7; the match to TRBD1 covers 9 bases. This CDR3 has 17 amino acids. The V segment lost 4 bases and the J segment 5 bases; nucleotides outside the gene matches: 15. Germline assignment: CDR1 MDHEN and CDR2 SYDVKM. DNA of the CDR3: TGTGCCAGCAGTTATCCCCTGAGGTTACAGGGGGCCCACGAGCAGTACTTC. It codes for CASSYPLRLQGAHEQYF.

The rearrangement joins TRBV18 to TRBJ1-3; D unresolved. Germline V gives CDR1 KGHSH, CDR2 LQKENI. This CDR3 has 18 residues. Trimming removed 3 bases from V and 4 bases from J, with 22 bases in between. CDR3 nucleotide sequence: TGTGCCAGCTCACCGACTGAAGTCGCGGTCCCTGGGGGAAACACCATATATTTT. As protein: CASSPTEVAVPGGNTIYF.

The CDR3: CASSTLSGGGYYEQFF. The CDR3 nucleotides are TGTGCCAGTAGTACTCTTAGCGGGGGCGGCTATTATGAGCAGTTCTTC. The rearrangement uses TRBV19 and TRBJ2-1, with TRBD2 matching over 9 bases. This CDR3 is built from 16 residues. Unmatched junction bases numbered 12, after V lost 4 bases and J lost 8 bases. The V gene's germline CDR1 is LNHDA and CDR2 SQIVND (reference sequence).

The V gene is TRBV13, the J gene TRBJ1-4; D call uncertain. Germline-derived CDR1 and CDR2 are PRHDT and FYEKMQ (reference sequence). V lost 3 bases to trimming and J lost 8 bases, with 13 bases between them. This CDR3 contains 14 residues. CDR3 sequence: CASSFQTRREKLFF. CDR3 coding DNA: TGTGCCAGCAGCTTCCAAACCAGGAGGGAAAAACTGTTTTTT.

This chain joins TRBV6-6 and TRBJ1-2; a weak D match, TRBD1 (5 bases). The CDR3 runs to 15 residues. Germline assignment: CDR1 MNHNY and CDR2 SVGAGI (reference sequence). The V and J ends lost 6 bases and 2 bases respectively, with 16 bases between them. The CDR3 loop is CASRLQGVGNYGYTF. CDR3 in DNA: TGTGCCAGCAGACTCCAGGGAGTGGGGAACTATGGCTACACCTTC.

The chain has TRBV5-6 and TRBJ2-6; D assignment may be TRBD1 or TRBD2 (5 bases each). The CDR3 is 15 amino acids. The V end was cut by 5 bases, the J end by 2 bases, with 11 bases between. Germline CDR1 is SGHDT and CDR2 is YYEEEE. The CDR3 DNA reads as TGTGCCAGCAGACCTTGGGGGACTGGGGCCAACGTCCTGACTTTC. Translation: CASRPWGTGANVLTF.

This chain uses TRBV10-2 with TRBJ2-1; D possibly corresponds to TRBD2 (5 bases). V lost 2 bases and J 0 bases, leaving 14 bases between the germline ends. This CDR3 has 17 residues. Per the germline V gene, CDR1 is WSHSY and CDR2 is SAAADI. This CDR3 reads CASSEPPTGSSYNEQFF. CDR3 sequence (DNA): TGCGCCAGCAGTGAGCCCCCGACTGGGAGCTCCTACAATGAGCAGTTCTTC.

This clone was recorded a few times. V is TRBV30 and J is TRBJ1-3; the D is unclear. CDR1 and CDR2 (germline): GTSNPN, SVGIG (reference sequence). There are 11 residues in the CDR3. The ends were cut back, 5 bases at V and 9 bases at J, with 11 bases in the middle. The CDR3 loop is CAWRTVGTIYF. The CDR3 DNA reads as TGTGCCTGGCGTACGGTCGGCACCATATATTTT.

The chain employs TRBV15 and TRBJ2-5; TRBD1 aligns across 8 bases. V gave up 3 bases and J gave up 4 bases; unmatched junction bases: 4. The CDR3 spans 14 residues. The germline gives CDR1 LNHNV, CDR2 YYDKDF (reference sequence). In DNA form, the CDR3 reads TGTGCCACCAGCAGGGACGACAGGGGAGAGACCCAGTACTTC. It encodes CATSRDDRGETQYF.

This chain links TRBV27 with TRBJ1-2; D not certain. The germline CDR1 and CDR2 sequences are MNHEY and SMNVEV (reference sequence). The CDR3 has 14 residues. Trimming removed 6 bases from V and 0 bases from J, with 11 bases in between. For the CDR3, the DNA is TGTGCCAGCAGCCCCCTCCCCCCTAACTATGGCTACACCTTC. It specifies CASSPLPPNYGYTF.